This T cell receptor (beta chain) is drawn from a study of blood T cell repertoires in COVID-19. Study information: Some COVID-19 samples were acute and others convalescent; all came from the United States, Italy and Spain. T cells, B-cell-depleted T cells, or PBMCs supplied cDNA or gDNA.

In the study's own analysis: Scientists estimated how many nucleated cells there were by amplifying reference gene primers. Some clones are missing from TCRdb's copy, which holds only in-frame ones; the method was immunoSEQ multiplex PCR. V, J and clone size derive from that table, while D and trimming were established from the DNA sequence. The sample lists more than 200,000 clones, approximately 81% occurring once. The V and J ends lost 2 bases and 6 bases, in that order; junction bases with no gene match: 4. Germline CDR1 reads LGHNA; CDR2 reads YSLEER. CDR3 length: 14 residues. The clonotype was recovered from a man between 60 and 75 years old with acute or convalescent COVID-19. Material: peripheral blood. This sequence joins TRBV4-3 and TRBJ1-5, with TRBD1 matching over 7 bases. The CDR3: CASSQRQGGQPQHF. CDR3 sequence (DNA): TGCGCCAGCAGCCAACGACAGGGAGGTCAGCCCCAGCATTTT.